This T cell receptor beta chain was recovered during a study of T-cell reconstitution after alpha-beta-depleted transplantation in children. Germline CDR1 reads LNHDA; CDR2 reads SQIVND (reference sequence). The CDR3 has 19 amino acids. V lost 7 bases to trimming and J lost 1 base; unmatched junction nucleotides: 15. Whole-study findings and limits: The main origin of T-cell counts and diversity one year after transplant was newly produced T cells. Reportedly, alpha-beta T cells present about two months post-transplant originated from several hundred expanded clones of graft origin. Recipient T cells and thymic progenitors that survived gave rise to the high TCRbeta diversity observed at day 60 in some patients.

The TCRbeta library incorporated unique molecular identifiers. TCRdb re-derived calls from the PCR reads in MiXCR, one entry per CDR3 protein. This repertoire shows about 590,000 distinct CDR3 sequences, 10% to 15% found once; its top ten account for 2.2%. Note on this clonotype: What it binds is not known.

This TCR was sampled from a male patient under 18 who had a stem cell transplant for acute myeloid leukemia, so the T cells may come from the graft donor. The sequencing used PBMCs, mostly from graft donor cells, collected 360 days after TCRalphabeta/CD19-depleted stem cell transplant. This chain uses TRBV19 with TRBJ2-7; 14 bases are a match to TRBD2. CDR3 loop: CASTDGGLAGEGGSYEQYF. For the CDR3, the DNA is TGTGCCAGTACCGATGGGGGACTAGCGGGAGAAGGTGGGTCCTACGAGCAGTACTTC.